Each of the 30 T cell receptor beta chains below was sequenced from the same sample in a study of shared clonotypes between healthy human individuals. Libraries were prepared by immunoSEQ multiplex PCR; TCRdb keeps only in-frame clonotypes and omits some of them. This table has over a million clones, around 78% appearing once. The sequencing input was memory CD4+ T cells from PBMCs. Subset of the sample: CD45RA-negative fraction. Receptors originate from a young man in good health. Some clones in this sample may be carry-over from other donors' samples.

This clone was recorded only once. The CDR3 nucleotides are TGTGCCAGCAGTCCCGCAGGGGGCGCAGGAGAGACCCAGTACTTC. Its protein is CASSPAGGAGETQYF. This rearrangement joins TRBV28 to TRBJ2-5, with 8 positions matching TRBD1. V was clipped by 5 bases and J by 4 bases; unmatched bases: 9. Germline values: CDR1 MDHEN, CDR2 SYDVKM. This CDR3 comprises 15 residues.

The rearrangement links TRBV27 to TRBJ2-7; no reliable D call. The CDR3 totals 15 residues. Germline-derived CDR1 and CDR2 are MNHEY and SMNVEV (reference sequence). Trimming shortened V by 6 bases and J by 2 bases, and 17 bases separated the two germline ends. CDR3 residues: CASSSLWAPTYEQYF. CDR3 bases: TGTGCCAGCAGCTCCCTCTGGGCGCCTACCTACGAGCAGTACTTC.

The chain employs TRBV9 and TRBJ1-3; no clear D. Germline lookup yields CDR1 SGDLS and CDR2 YYNGEE. V was trimmed by 0 bases and J by 2 bases, leaving 3 bases between them. The CDR3 length is 13 residues. Here the CDR3 reads CASSVGTGNTIYF. The CDR3 nucleotides read TGTGCCAGCAGCGTAGGTACTGGAAACACCATATATTTT.

J is TRBJ2-1 and V is TRBV7-9, with D perhaps TRBD2 (5 bases). The CDR3 length is 14 residues. Trimming left V 2 bases short and J 0 bases short, with 5 bases between. Germline CDR1 is SEHNR and CDR2 is FQNEAQ (reference sequence). The CDR3 sequence: CASSLTSSYNEQFF. DNA for the CDR3: TGTGCCAGCAGCTTAACTAGCTCCTACAATGAGCAGTTCTTC.

The V call is TRBV27, the J call TRBJ2-3; a possible D gene is TRBD2 (6 bases). The CDR3 has 15 amino acids. Germline loops: CDR1 MNHEY, CDR2 SMNVEV (reference sequence). Trimming took 6 bases from V and 6 from J, leaving 19 bases between them. CDR3 in DNA: TGTGCCAGCAGGGGGAACGGGGGTTTTGGGGATACGCAGTATTTT. Amino acid sequence: CASRGNGGFGDTQYF.

V gene TRBV7-2 combines with J gene TRBJ2-3, with D possibly matching TRBD1 (5 bases). V dropped 4 bases and J dropped 2 bases, with 16 bases sitting between them. The CDR3 extends over 16 amino acids. Germline-derived CDR1 and CDR2 are SGHTA and FQGNSA. The CDR3 nucleotides are TGTGCCAGCAGCTCTCACAGCGCGACAGTCACAGATACGCAGTATTTT. The encoded protein is CASSSHSATVTDTQYF.

The genes are TRBV30 and TRBJ2-3, with a possible D match to TRBD2 (6 bases). CDR1 and CDR2 from the germline V gene are GTSNPN and SVGIG (reference sequence). There are 13 residues in the CDR3. CDR3 sequence reads: CALNRLEVDTQYF. The CDR3 nucleotides read TGTGCTCTCAACAGACTAGAGGTCGATACGCAGTATTTT. The whole variable domain, filled in from reference TRBV30 and TRBJ2-3, reads SQTIHQWPATLVQPVGSPLSLECTVEGTSNPNLYWYRQAAGRGLQLLFYSVGIGQISSEVPQNLSASRPQDRQFILSSKKLLLSDSGFYLCALNRLEVDTQYFGPGTRLTVL.

The rearrangement joins TRBV28 to TRBJ2-2, with D perhaps matching TRBD1 (6 bases). Trimming removed 8 bases from V and 5 bases from J, with 12 bases in between. Looked up from germline, CDR1 is MDHEN and CDR2 is SYDVKM. The CDR3 sequence is 13 residues long. This CDR3 reads CASSGTFTGELFF. DNA for the CDR3: TGTGCCAGCTCCGGGACATTTACCGGGGAGCTGTTTTTT.

The rearrangement joins TRBV21-1 to TRBJ2-4; the table's D gene call, TRBD1, was not cross checked with the DNA. TRBV21-1 is deemed a pseudogene. The CDR3 loop spans 16 amino acids. The CDR3 nucleotides are TGTGCCAGCAGCACCCGACACACAGGGGAACCAAACATTCAGTACTTC. Translating gives CASSTRHTGEPNIQYF.

The V gene is TRBV5-6, the J gene TRBJ1-1; no definite D call. The CDR3 is made up of 14 amino acids. Looked up from germline, CDR1 is SGHDT and CDR2 is YYEEEE. V dropped 1 base and J dropped 0 bases, with 7 bases sitting between them. The CDR3 reads CASSLQRMNTEAFF. CDR3 in DNA: TGTGCCAGCAGCTTGCAGAGAATGAACACTGAAGCTTTCTTT.

The rearrangement uses TRBV28 and TRBJ2-3, with a weak D call TRBD2 (5 bases). The CDR3 has 18 amino acids. Germline-derived CDR1 and CDR2 are MDHEN and SYDVKM. Trimming pared 3 bases from V and 2 bases from J, leaving 21 bases between. Written as DNA, the CDR3 is TGTGCCAGCAGTTTGAGGGCTTCGGGGTGGGTACCCACAGATACGCAGTATTTT. Protein product: CASSLRASGWVPTDTQYF.

The CDR3 nucleotides are TGTGCCAGCAGCTTTTTCAAGCGCAACTATGGCTACACCTTC. Its protein is CASSFFKRNYGYTF. This chain joins TRBV7-2 and TRBJ1-2, with unresolved D. The V gene lost 3 bases and the J gene lost 2 bases, with 10 bases spanning the gap. Germline CDR1 is SGHTA and CDR2 is FQGNSA. This CDR3 spans 14 amino acids.

The J gene is TRBJ2-1, the V gene TRBV28, with 9 bases identical to TRBD2. CDR1 and CDR2 from the germline V gene are MDHEN and SYDVKM. The CDR3 length is 14 residues. V was pared by 6 bases and J by 8 bases, with 8 bases of the junction left unmatched. CDR3: CASSSGTSPDEQFF. The CDR3 DNA sequence: TGTGCCAGCAGCTCCGGGACTAGCCCCGATGAGCAGTTCTTC.

V usage is TRBV19 and J usage is TRBJ2-3; the D gene is possibly TRBD2 (6 bases). With 5 bases removed from V and 1 base from J, the gap between germline ends came to 16 bases. Germline V gives CDR1 LNHDA, CDR2 SQIVND (reference sequence). This CDR3 comprises 16 residues. For the CDR3, the DNA is TGTGCCAGTAGTCGGTACGCCGGGAGAGGCACAGATACGCAGTATTTT. This sequence encodes CASSRYAGRGTDTQYF.

The V call is TRBV7-9, the J call TRBJ2-5; D not certain. CDR1 and CDR2 (germline): SEHNR, FQNEAQ (reference sequence). The V and J ends lost 3 bases and 1 base respectively, with 9 bases between them. The CDR3 totals 14 residues. The CDR3, as DNA: TGTGCCAGCAGCTTCGGGCAGACCCAAGAGACCCAGTACTTC. Residues: CASSFGQTQETQYF.

The chain links TRBV4-1 to TRBJ1-5; D not certain. The CDR3 spans 15 residues. Trimming removed 0 bases at V and 9 bases at J, with 15 bases between. Germline CDR1 is MGHRA and CDR2 is YSYEKL. The CDR3: CASSQDGETPRPQHF. CDR3 nucleotides: TGCGCCAGCAGCCAAGACGGGGAGACCCCTAGGCCCCAGCATTTT.

V gene TRBV4-3 combines with J gene TRBJ2-5; TRBD1 is a possible D gene (6 bases). The V end was cut by 0 bases, the J end by 5 bases, with 13 bases between. Germline CDR1 is LGHNA and CDR2 is YSLEER. The CDR3 has 15 residues. CDR3 region: CASSQEAGAGETQYF. Here the CDR3 DNA reads TGCGCCAGCAGCCAAGAAGCAGGGGCTGGGGAGACCCAGTACTTC.

This clone was seen a handful of times. This chain uses TRBV5-1 with TRBJ1-3; no firm D call. Germline V gene lookup returns CDR1 SGHRS and CDR2 YFSETQ. The CDR3 runs to 14 residues. V lost 0 bases and J lost 2, with 6 bases in between. In DNA form, the CDR3 reads TGCGCCAGCAGCTTGGAGGCGCCTGGAAACACCATATATTTT. Protein product: CASSLEAPGNTIYF.

The rearrangement links TRBV11-2 to TRBJ2-1; possibly TRBD1 for D (7 bases). V gave up 6 bases and J gave up 9 bases, with 18 bases separating them. In germline, CDR1 is SGHAT, CDR2 FQNNGV. The CDR3 loop spans 14 amino acids. The CDR3: CASRYYSQGGEQFF. The CDR3 DNA is TGTGCCAGCAGGTATTACTCCCAGGGGGGTGAGCAGTTCTTC.

This clone appeared a few times. The genes are TRBV2 and TRBJ1-1; a possible D gene is TRBD1 (6 bases). The CDR3 is made up of 17 amino acids. With 7 bases removed from V and 12 bases from J, the gap between germline ends came to 33 bases. Germline CDR1 SNHLY, CDR2 FYNNEI. The CDR3 DNA is TGTGCCAGCATAGATCGTGGGGGCTCTTCAATCAACTCCATTCCTTTCTTT. Its translation is CASIDRGGSSINSIPFF.

The chain recombines TRBV5-4 with TRBJ2-3; 8 nucleotides match TRBD2. The germline V gene encodes CDR1 SGHNT and CDR2 YYREEE (reference sequence). The length of the CDR3 is 15 residues. Losses at the gene ends were 4 bases for V and 2 bases for J; bases not matched to a gene: 6. The CDR3 here is CASSRSGTLTDTQYF. CDR3 DNA sequence: TGTGCCAGCAGCCGTAGCGGGACACTCACAGATACGCAGTATTTT.

Concerning this clone: This may stem from a read error, because a much larger clone lies one nucleotide away. The V gene is TRBV28, the J gene TRBJ2-7; D uncertain. CDR1 and CDR2 (germline): MDHEN, SYDVKM. CDR3 size: 11 residues. Between the trimmed V and J ends, which lost 6 bases and 2 bases, there was a span of 5 bases. CDR3 loop: CASRSPYEQYF. The DNA of the CDR3 is TGTGCCAGCAGATCCCCCTACGAGCAGTACTTC.

The CDR3 is CASSVNRGGHSPLHF. The CDR3, as DNA: TGTGCCAGCAGTGTAAACAGGGGAGGGCATTCACCCCTCCACTTT. The chain recombines TRBV2 with TRBJ1-6; TRBD1 matches 7 bases. There are 15 residues in the CDR3. The germline V gene has CDR1 SNHLY and CDR2 FYNNEI. The trim removed 4 bases at V and 8 bases at J, leaving 8 bases unmatched. Looking up the rest from reference TRBV2 and TRBJ1-6 gives the full variable domain: EPEVTQTPSHQVTQMGQEVILRCVPISNHLYFYWYRQILGQKVEFLVSFYNNEISEKSEIFDDQFSVERPDGSNFTLKIRSTKLEDSAMYFCASSVNRGGHSPLHFGNGTRLTVT.

This chain uses TRBV14 with TRBJ2-1; D gene unclear. The germline gives CDR1 SGHDN, CDR2 FVKESK. Trimming took off 3 bases at V and 9 bases at J, with 9 bases between the two ends. CDR3 length: 12 residues. The CDR3 region is CASSQLISEQFF. The CDR3 bases are TGTGCCAGCAGCCAGCTAATAAGTGAGCAGTTCTTC.

This clone was seen just once. The chain couples TRBV4-3 to TRBJ1-2; D is possibly TRBD1 (5 bases). Trimming pared 5 bases from V and 0 bases from J, leaving 10 bases between. Germline-derived CDR1 and CDR2 are LGHNA and YSLEER. This CDR3 comprises 14 residues. CDR3 bases: TGCGCCAGCAGCAGGGGACCCTCTAACTATGGCTACACCTTC. Amino acids: CASSRGPSNYGYTF.

This clone has just a few counts. V is TRBV25-1 and J is TRBJ1-4, with D possibly being TRBD1 (6 bases). The CDR3 runs to 15 residues. V was trimmed by 4 bases and J by 4 bases, leaving 13 bases between them. The germline V gene has CDR1 MGHDK and CDR2 SYGVNS. CDR3 DNA sequence: TGTGCCAGCAGTGTTCAGGGGCGATATAATGAAAAACTGTTTTTT. Its translation: CASSVQGRYNEKLFF. The full variable domain, with the rest looked up from reference TRBV25-1 and TRBJ1-4, is EADIYQTPRYLVIGTGKKITLECSQTMGHDKMYWYQQDPGMELHLIHYSYGVNSTEKGDLSSESTVSRIRTEHFPLTLESARPSHTSQYLCASSVQGRYNEKLFFGSGTQLSVL.

The chain has TRBV5-1 and TRBJ2-5; D remains ambiguous. The CDR3 is made up of 15 amino acids. Germline V CDR1 and CDR2: SGHRS, YFSETQ. V was cut by 2 bases and J by 1 base, with 12 bases left in between. The CDR3 is CASSLGARPQETQYF. CDR3 DNA sequence: TGCGCCAGCAGCTTAGGTGCAAGACCCCAAGAGACCCAGTACTTC.

This rearrangement joins TRBV11-3 to TRBJ2-3, with 7 bases lining up with TRBD1. This CDR3 is 20 amino acids long. The germline CDR1 and CDR2 sequences are SGHNT and YENEEA. Losses at the gene ends were 5 bases for V and 2 bases for J; bases not matched to a gene: 22. The chain's CDR3 is CASSPRDSPIEMEFTDTQYF. CDR3 coding DNA: TGTGCCAGCAGCCCAAGGGACAGCCCTATTGAAATGGAGTTCACAGATACGCAGTATTTT. The full variable domain, rest sourced from reference TRBV11-3 and TRBJ2-3, is EAGVVQSPRYKIIEKKQPVAFWCNPISGHNTLYWYLQNLGQGPELLIRYENEEAVDDSQLPKDRFSAERLKGVDSTLKIQPAELGDSAVYLCASSPRDSPIEMEFTDTQYFGPGTRLTVL.

V gene TRBV28 combines with J gene TRBJ2-7, with a tentative D call TRBD2 (5 bases). V shed 5 bases and J shed 0 bases, with 14 bases lying between them. The germline CDR1 and CDR2 sequences are MDHEN and SYDVKM. CDR3 length: 15 amino acids. For the CDR3, the DNA is TGTGCCAGCAGTCTCGGGGTCTCCAGCTCCTACGAGCAGTACTTC. Translation gives CASSLGVSSSYEQYF.

This clone turned up a few times. The CDR3 sequence: CASSFPPYHGQYF. CDR3 in DNA: TGTGCCAGCAGCTTTCCGCCCTACCATGGGCAGTACTTC. This chain uses TRBV7-8 with TRBJ2-7; D is unresolved. Germline CDR1 SGHVS, CDR2 FQNEAQ. This CDR3 contains 13 residues. V was trimmed by 3 bases and J by 9 bases, leaving 15 bases between them.